These T cell receptor beta chains were read from a single sample in a study of immune evolution from preneoplasia to lung adenocarcinoma. TCRdb's table, derived via immunoSEQ multiplex PCR, lists solely in-frame clones and lacks some. Of 20,000 to 25,000 clones in the sample, about 71% were seen once. Sequencing input: FFPE invasive lung adenocarcinoma tissue. These receptors were taken from a person aged 55 to 75 with lung adenocarcinoma. Each CDR3 is given with its conserved first and last residue. D genes are given only for firm matches. For some rows the clone size is stated as once, few or many, or as a class when expanded; others skip it.

j_call: TRBJ1-5; clone_size: -; v_call: TRBV10-3; d_call: -; cdr3_aa: CAISEGNQPQHF; cdr3_nt: TGTGCCATCAGCGAAGGCAATCAGCCCCAGCATTTT
j_call: TRBJ2-1; clone_size: -; v_call: TRBV28; d_call: TRBD2; cdr3_aa: CASSLGLAGEGQFF; cdr3_nt: TGTGCCAGCAGTTTAGGACTAGCGGGAGAGGGGCAGTTCTTC
j_call: TRBJ2-7; clone_size: few; v_call: TRBV2; d_call: -; cdr3_aa: CASSEPRGSYEQYF; cdr3_nt: TGTGCCAGCAGTGAACCCAGGGGATCCTACGAGCAGTACTTC
j_call: TRBJ2-7; clone_size: -; v_call: TRBV6-5; d_call: -; cdr3_aa: CASSYQSAYEQYF; cdr3_nt: TGTGCCAGCAGTTACCAGTCAGCATACGAGCAGTACTTC
j_call: TRBJ2-2; clone_size: once; v_call: TRBV9; d_call: -; cdr3_aa: CASSVAGWAGELFF; cdr3_nt: TGTGCCAGCAGCGTAGCAGGTTGGGCCGGGGAGCTGTTTTTT
j_call: TRBJ1-2; clone_size: few; v_call: TRBV5-4; d_call: -; cdr3_aa: CASSLDSGQYYGYTF; cdr3_nt: TGTGCCAGCAGCTTGGATAGTGGACAGTACTATGGCTACACCTTC
j_call: TRBJ1-5; clone_size: -; v_call: TRBV7-9; d_call: -; cdr3_aa: CASSPRATEPQHF; cdr3_nt: TGTGCCAGCAGCCCCAGGGCCACGGAACCCCAGCATTTT
j_call: TRBJ2-1; clone_size: -; v_call: TRBV7-8; d_call: TRBD2; cdr3_aa: CASSSTSGVYNEQFF; cdr3_nt: TGTGCCAGCAGCTCGACTAGCGGGGTGTACAATGAGCAGTTCTTC
j_call: TRBJ2-5; clone_size: -; v_call: TRBV25-1; d_call: TRBD1; cdr3_aa: CASSENRGSQETQYF; cdr3_nt: TGTGCCAGCAGTGAAAACAGGGGCTCCCAAGAGACCCAGTACTTC
j_call: TRBJ1-5; clone_size: -; v_call: TRBV19; d_call: TRBD1; cdr3_aa: CASSGQGQRTDQPQHF; cdr3_nt: TGTGCCAGTAGTGGGCAGGGACAGCGTACCGATCAGCCCCAGCATTTT
j_call: TRBJ2-1; clone_size: few; v_call: TRBV7-9; d_call: -; cdr3_aa: CASSRGSGYNEQFF; cdr3_nt: TGTGCCAGCAGCCGGGGGTCGGGGTACAATGAGCAGTTCTTC
j_call: TRBJ2-3; clone_size: -; v_call: TRBV5-1; d_call: -; cdr3_aa: CASSPPTGTDTQYF; cdr3_nt: TGCGCCAGCAGCCCCCCGACCGGCACAGATACGCAGTATTTT
j_call: TRBJ2-2; clone_size: -; v_call: TRBV6-5; d_call: TRBD2; cdr3_aa: CASSYFSGSGTGELFF; cdr3_nt: TGTGCCAGCAGTTACTTCAGCGGGAGTGGTACCGGGGAGCTGTTTTTT
j_call: TRBJ1-1; clone_size: -; v_call: TRBV9; d_call: -; cdr3_aa: CASSAEGTSPLGAFF; cdr3_nt: TGTGCCAGCAGCGCCGAGGGGACCAGCCCCCTTGGAGCTTTCTTT
j_call: TRBJ2-2; clone_size: -; v_call: TRBV11-3; d_call: TRBD1; cdr3_aa: CASSLGQMTGELFF; cdr3_nt: TGTGCCAGCAGTCTGGGACAGATGACCGGGGAGCTGTTTTTT
j_call: TRBJ2-7; clone_size: once; v_call: TRBV7-2; d_call: TRBD2; cdr3_aa: CASSSRPIAGGSYEQYF; cdr3_nt: TGTGCCAGCAGTTCCAGGCCCATAGCGGGAGGTTCCTACGAGCAGTACTTC
j_call: TRBJ2-1; clone_size: few; v_call: TRBV5-4; d_call: TRBD2; cdr3_aa: CASSFVAGDGNEQFF; cdr3_nt: TGTGCCAGCAGTTTTGTGGCGGGAGACGGTAATGAGCAGTTCTTC
j_call: TRBJ2-3; clone_size: -; v_call: TRBV2; d_call: -; cdr3_aa: CASRGRLDSTDTQYF; cdr3_nt: TGTGCCAGCAGGGGAAGATTGGACAGCACAGATACGCAGTATTTT
j_call: TRBJ2-3; clone_size: few; v_call: TRBV6-6; d_call: TRBD1; cdr3_aa: CASSPPRDRTTDTQYF; cdr3_nt: TGTGCCAGCAGCCCCCCACGGGACAGGACCACAGATACGCAGTATTTT
j_call: TRBJ2-1; clone_size: -; v_call: TRBV5-1; d_call: -; cdr3_aa: CASSLQSGNEQFF; cdr3_nt: TGCGCCAGCAGCTTGCAGTCGGGCAATGAGCAGTTCTTC
j_call: TRBJ2-1; clone_size: medium-sized; v_call: TRBV7-9; d_call: -; cdr3_aa: CASSPQGGELMDEQFF; cdr3_nt: TGTGCCAGCAGCCCTCAAGGGGGGGAATTGATGGATGAGCAGTTCTTC
j_call: TRBJ2-1; clone_size: -; v_call: TRBV7-9; d_call: -; cdr3_aa: CATDEQFF; cdr3_nt: TGTGCCACAGACGAGCAGTTCTTC
j_call: TRBJ2-5; clone_size: once; v_call: TRBV6-4; d_call: -; cdr3_aa: CASTPRGQETQYF; cdr3_nt: TGTGCCAGCACCCCCCGGGGTCAAGAGACCCAGTACTTC
j_call: TRBJ1-2; clone_size: -; v_call: TRBV19; d_call: -; cdr3_aa: CASRPRGQVIYGYTF; cdr3_nt: TGTGCCAGTAGGCCCAGAGGACAAGTGATCTATGGCTACACCTTC
j_call: TRBJ1-1; clone_size: once; v_call: TRBV6-1; d_call: -; cdr3_aa: CASRADEGVRSEAFF; cdr3_nt: TGTGCCAGCAGAGCAGACGAGGGCGTAAGGTCTGAAGCTTTCTTT
j_call: TRBJ1-3; clone_size: -; v_call: TRBV6-1; d_call: -; cdr3_aa: CASSEAPGPGNTIYF; cdr3_nt: TGTGCCAGCAGTGAAGCGCCAGGGCCTGGAAACACCATATATTTT
j_call: TRBJ2-1; clone_size: -; v_call: TRBV28; d_call: -; cdr3_aa: CASSLIQTNEQFF; cdr3_nt: TGTGCCAGCAGTTTAATTCAGACCAATGAGCAGTTCTTC
j_call: TRBJ2-7; clone_size: -; v_call: TRBV19; d_call: TRBD1; cdr3_aa: CASTGQGRYEQYF; cdr3_nt: TGTGCCAGTACCGGACAGGGGCGGTACGAGCAGTACTTC
j_call: TRBJ2-1; clone_size: -; v_call: TRBV14; d_call: TRBD2; cdr3_aa: CASRTSGSYNEQFF; cdr3_nt: TGTGCCAGCAGGACTAGCGGGTCCTACAATGAGCAGTTCTTC
j_call: TRBJ2-6; clone_size: -; v_call: TRBV6-5; d_call: -; cdr3_aa: CASSYSSGANVLTF; cdr3_nt: TGTGCCAGCAGTTACAGCTCTGGGGCCAACGTCCTGACTTTC
j_call: TRBJ2-7; clone_size: few; v_call: TRBV7-9; d_call: -; cdr3_aa: CASSQDRSSSYEQYF; cdr3_nt: TGTGCCAGCAGCCAAGATCGGTCGAGCTCCTACGAGCAGTACTTC
j_call: TRBJ2-6; clone_size: -; v_call: TRBV30; d_call: -; cdr3_aa: CAWSGLGLSGANVLTF; cdr3_nt: TGTGCCTGGAGTGGTCTGGGTCTCTCTGGGGCCAACGTCCTGACTTTC
j_call: TRBJ2-1; clone_size: -; v_call: TRBV7-9; d_call: -; cdr3_aa: CASSFGGSNEQFF; cdr3_nt: TGTGCCAGCAGCTTTGGTGGGTCGAATGAGCAGTTCTTC
j_call: TRBJ2-7; clone_size: -; v_call: TRBV5-1; d_call: -; cdr3_aa: CASRVGGNSYEQYF; cdr3_nt: TGCGCCAGCAGGGTGGGAGGCAACTCCTACGAGCAGTACTTC
j_call: TRBJ1-4; clone_size: -; v_call: TRBV18; d_call: -; cdr3_aa: CASSLGETNEKLFF; cdr3_nt: TGTGCCAGCTCACTTGGCGAGACTAATGAAAAACTGTTTTTT
j_call: TRBJ2-2; clone_size: -; v_call: TRBV18; d_call: -; cdr3_aa: CASSYSGVVTGELFF; cdr3_nt: TGTGCCAGCTCCTACTCCGGGGTCGTCACCGGGGAGCTGTTTTTT
j_call: TRBJ2-6; clone_size: -; v_call: TRBV27; d_call: -; cdr3_aa: CASSSPYRQEANVLTF; cdr3_nt: TGTGCCAGCAGTTCCCCTTACCGACAGGAGGCCAACGTCCTGACTTTC
j_call: TRBJ1-1; clone_size: once; v_call: TRBV29-1; d_call: -; cdr3_aa: CSVEKGRGGTEAFF; cdr3_nt: TGCAGCGTTGAGAAGGGTAGGGGAGGAACTGAAGCTTTCTTT
j_call: TRBJ1-3; clone_size: -; v_call: TRBV23-1; d_call: TRBD1; cdr3_aa: CASSQSDRASSGNTIYF; cdr3_nt: TGCGCCAGCAGTCAATCCGACAGGGCGAGCTCTGGAAACACCATATATTTT
j_call: TRBJ2-5; clone_size: -; v_call: TRBV11-2; d_call: -; cdr3_aa: CASSLTVRGAGERETQYF; cdr3_nt: TGTGCCAGCAGCTTAACAGTACGGGGGGCGGGAGAGCGAGAGACCCAGTACTTC